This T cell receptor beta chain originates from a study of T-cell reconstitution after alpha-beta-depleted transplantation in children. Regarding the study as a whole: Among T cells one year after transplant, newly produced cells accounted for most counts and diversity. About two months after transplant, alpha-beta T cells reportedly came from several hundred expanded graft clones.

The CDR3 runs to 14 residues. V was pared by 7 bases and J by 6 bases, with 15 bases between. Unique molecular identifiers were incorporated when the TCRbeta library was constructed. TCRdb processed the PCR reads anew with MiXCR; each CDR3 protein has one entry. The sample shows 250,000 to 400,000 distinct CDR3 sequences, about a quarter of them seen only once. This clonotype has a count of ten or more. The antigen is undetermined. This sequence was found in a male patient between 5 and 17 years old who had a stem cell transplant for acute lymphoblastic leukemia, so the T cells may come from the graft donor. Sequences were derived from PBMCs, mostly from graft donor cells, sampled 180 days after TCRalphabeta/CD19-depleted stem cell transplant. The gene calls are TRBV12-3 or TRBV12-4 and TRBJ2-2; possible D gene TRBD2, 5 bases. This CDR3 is CASTPWAGAGELFF. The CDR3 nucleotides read TGTGCCAGCACGCCCTGGGCCGGGGCCGGGGAGCTGTTTTTT.